This T cell receptor (beta chain) comes out of a study of blood T cells in healthy people across ages. General observations from the study: Getting older went along with TCR beta diversity per million T cells dropping roughly linearly.

Combining a sample-barcoded 5' primer with a J-beta primer mix, a second PCR ran for 7 to 11 cycles. In TCRdb, the 5' RACE reads were re-called with MiXCR into one record per CDR3 protein. The sample has 850,000 to 1,300,000 distinct CDR3 sequences, more than 35% seen once; the top ten hold approximately 17%. About this clonotype: Its antigen is currently unknown.

Germline CDR1 reads DFQATT; CDR2 reads SNEGSKA (reference sequence). The CDR3 is 11 residues long. The source material was blood. This chain links TRBV20-1 with TRBJ2-4; D uncertain. The J call is in doubt because the DNA end fits TRBJ2-7 better. This TCR derives from a woman aged 55-69 years in good health. In nucleotides, the CDR3 is TGCAGTGCTAGAACGGCCTACGAGCAGTACTTC. Protein product: CSARTAYEQYF.